The 4 T cell receptor beta chains given below trace back to one sample, sequenced in a study of control samples from healthy donors and cancer patients. TCRdb keeps only in-frame clones here, not all; method: immunoSEQ multiplex PCR. The sample has 70,000 or so clones; roughly 82% are singletons. The sequencing input was blood. These receptors were taken from a man in his fifties in good health.

The chain couples TRBV11-2 to TRBJ2-5; possibly TRBD1 or TRBD2 for D (6 bases each). This CDR3 spans 15 amino acids. Trimming took 8 bases from V and 5 from J, leaving 21 bases between them. Germline assignment: CDR1 SGHAT and CDR2 FQNNGV. The CDR3 loop is CASGTSGAGDETQYF. CDR3 bases: TGTGCCAGCGGCACTTCGGGGGCAGGGGACGAGACCCAGTACTTC. The whole variable domain, filled in from reference TRBV11-2 and TRBJ2-5, reads EAGVAQSPRYKIIEKRQSVAFWCNPISGHATLYWYQQILGQGPKLLIQFQNNGVVDDSQLPKDRFSAERLKGVDSTLKIQPAKLEDSAVYLCASGTSGAGDETQYFGPGTRLLVL.

The chain joins TRBV5-1 to TRBJ2-7, with a weak D call TRBD2 (5 bases). Germline CDR1 and CDR2: SGHRS and YFSETQ. The V end lost 0 bases, the J end lost 2 bases, and 12 bases lay between the germline ends. The CDR3 runs 15 residues. The CDR3 protein is CASSLARGLTYEQYF. CDR3 DNA sequence: TGCGCCAGCAGCTTGGCCCGAGGGTTGACCTACGAGCAGTACTTC. The variable domain in full, completed from reference TRBV5-1 and TRBJ2-7, reads KAGVTQTPRYLIKTRGQQVTLSCSPISGHRSVSWYQQTPGQGLQFLFEYFSETQRNKGNFPGRFSGRQFSNSRSEMNVSTLELGDSALYLCASSLARGLTYEQYFGPGTRLTVT.

The genes are TRBV5-1 and TRBJ1-6; D not resolved. The CDR3 loop spans 17 amino acids. The V and J ends lost 4 bases and 11 bases respectively, with 25 bases between them. Looked up from germline, CDR1 is SGHRS and CDR2 is YFSETQ. Here the CDR3 reads CASSLEPRTKRQPPLHF. The CDR3 DNA reads TGCGCCAGCAGCCTGGAACCCCGGACCAAACGACAACCACCCCTCCACTTT.

The chain is built from TRBV6-1 and TRBJ1-2; tentatively, D is TRBD1 (5 bases). The CDR3 spans 14 residues. The germline V and J ends were trimmed by 3 bases and 8 bases, with 16 bases remaining between them. Germline V lookup: CDR1 MNHNS, CDR2 SASEGT. CDR3 sequence reads: CASSDGRETLGYTF. The CDR3, as DNA: TGTGCCAGCAGTGACGGCAGGGAGACTTTAGGCTACACCTTC.